This T cell receptor (beta chain) emerged from a study of CD8 T cells in Susac syndrome. Study conclusions and caveats: The CD4+ T cell repertoires in Susac syndrome did not show any clonal expansion. The authors acknowledged that their TCR sequencing and HLA analysis involved a relatively small number of individuals.

Notes on this clonotype: The antigen remains undetermined.

Germline V gene lookup returns CDR1 MDHEN and CDR2 SYDVKM. The CDR3 is made up of 11 amino acids. Deletions cut 11 bases from V and 1 base from J, with 7 bases between. The RNA, about 0.5 to 1 ug, was put through reverse transcription using random hexamers. It was immunoSEQ multiplex PCR that amplified TCR beta CDR3 across 54 Vbeta and 13 Jbeta. TCRdb re-called the immunoSEQ multiplex PCR reads through MiXCR, storing one row per CDR3 protein. Of 95,000 to 150,000 distinct CDR3 sequences in the sample, roughly 95% are singletons; the top ten hold approximately 0.15%. From blood CD8+ and CD4+ T cells, the TCR beta chain was sequenced.

The source material was CD4+ T cells from PBMCs. This receptor was taken from a human donor with Susac syndrome. The chain employs TRBV28 and TRBJ2-3, with D hard to call. CDR3 coding DNA: TGTGCCTTGCTCGGCACAGATACGCAGTATTTT. It encodes CALLGTDTQYF. The full variable domain, in which reference TRBV28 and TRBJ2-3 provide the parts outside the CDR3, is DVKVTQSSRYLVKRTGEKVFLECVQDMDHENMFWYRQDPGLGLRLIYFSYDVKMKEKGDIPEGYSVSREKKERFSLILESASTNQTSMYLCALLGTDTQYFGPGTRLTVL.